Presented here are 12 T cell receptor beta chains from one specimen sequenced in a study of PD-L1 blockade in urothelial cancer. Documented time point: pretreatment peripheral blood. Method: immunoSEQ multiplex PCR; TCRdb's copy keeps in-frame clones and lacks some. The sample carries about 30,000 clones, under 90% recorded once. The sequencing used PBMCs, collected around atezolizumab (anti-PD-L1) treatment. These receptors all stem from a man aged 55 to 70 with urothelial cancer.

The rearrangement joins TRBV6-6 to TRBJ1-2; 7 bases align to TRBD1. This CDR3 has 12 amino acids. The V gene's germline CDR1 is MNHNY and CDR2 SVGAGI (reference sequence). V was clipped by 7 bases and J by 4 bases; unmatched bases: 3. This chain's CDR3 is CASKGTVYGYTF. In nucleotides, the CDR3 is TGTGCCAGCAAAGGGACAGTCTATGGCTACACCTTC.

Here the CDR3 reads CATSRGDREKLFF. In DNA form, the CDR3 reads TGTGCCACCAGCAGAGGCGACAGGGAAAAACTGTTTTTT. The genes are TRBV15 and TRBJ1-4; weak D call: TRBD1 (6 bases). The CDR3 loop spans 13 amino acids. Germline CDR1 reads LNHNV; CDR2 reads YYDKDF (reference sequence). The germline V and J ends were trimmed by 1 base and 8 bases, with 8 bases remaining between them.

The J gene is TRBJ1-5, the V gene TRBV18; D uncertain. Looked up from germline, CDR1 is KGHSH and CDR2 is LQKENI. With 3 bases removed from V and 5 bases from J, the gap between germline ends came to 17 bases. CDR3 length: 16 residues. The CDR3 loop reads CASSPARRGSHQPQHF. The CDR3 nucleotides are TGTGCCAGCTCACCCGCCCGACGAGGGAGCCATCAGCCCCAGCATTTT.

V gene TRBV18 combines with J gene TRBJ1-5; D may be TRBD1 (6 bases). The CDR3 runs 17 residues. Germline CDR1 reads KGHSH; CDR2 reads LQKENI. The V end was cut by 3 bases, the J end by 0 bases, with 15 bases between. The CDR3 reads CASSPLPQGNSNQPQHF. CDR3 DNA sequence: TGTGCCAGCTCACCCCTACCACAGGGAAATAGCAATCAGCCCCAGCATTTT. Full variable domain (rest looked up from reference TRBV18 and TRBJ1-5): NAGVMQNPRHLVRRRGQEARLRCSPMKGHSHVYWYRQLPEEGLKFMVYLQKENIIDESGMPKERFSAEFPKEGPSILRIQQVVRGDSAAYFCASSPLPQGNSNQPQHFGDGTRLSIL.

The rearrangement links TRBV2 to TRBJ2-5; possible D gene TRBD1, 5 bases. The J call is in doubt because the DNA end fits TRBJ2-7 better. The V gene's germline CDR1 is SNHLY and CDR2 FYNNEI. The CDR3 covers 11 residues. As DNA, the CDR3 is TGTGCCAGCAGAGGGGCCTACGAGCAGTACTTC. It specifies CASRGAYEQYF.

About this clone itself: This specimen includes other DNA sequences encoding the same CDR3. DNA of the CDR3: TGTGCCAGCAGTCCCACAGGGGGCCTTGATCAGCCCCAGCATTTT. This codes for CASSPTGGLDQPQHF. The chain is built from TRBV6-5 and TRBJ1-5, with 9 positions matching TRBD1. Germline lookup yields CDR1 MNHEY and CDR2 SVGAGI. The length of the CDR3 is 15 residues. The J segment lost 5 bases and the V segment lost 5 bases, leaving 7 bases of the junction unmatched.

The chain links TRBV5-1 to TRBJ2-2; the D is unclear. Trimming removed 1 base from V and 7 bases from J, with 14 bases in between. The germline V gene has CDR1 SGHRS and CDR2 YFSETQ. The CDR3 covers 15 residues. The CDR3 coding sequence is TGCGCCAGCAGCTTGTCCCCTAGTGAGGTCGGGGAGCTGTTTTTT. This sequence encodes CASSLSPSEVGELFF.

J is TRBJ1-2 and V is TRBV19, with unresolved D. This CDR3 has 15 residues. The ends were cut back, 8 bases at V and 6 bases at J, with 22 bases in the middle. The germline V gene has CDR1 LNHDA and CDR2 SQIVND (reference sequence). CDR3 region: CASAPGSESSNGYTF. In DNA form, the CDR3 reads TGTGCCAGTGCCCCGGGGTCAGAATCATCTAATGGCTACACCTTC.

V is TRBV5-1 and J is TRBJ2-3; D gene unclear. The CDR3 length is 11 residues. Trimming stripped 4 bases from V and 3 bases from J, with 3 bases between. CDR1 is SGHRS, CDR2 YFSETQ, per germline. CDR3 nucleotide sequence: TGCGCCAGCAGCGAGACAGATACGCAGTATTTT. Translating gives CASSETDTQYF.

V gene TRBV4-1 combines with J gene TRBJ2-7, with 9 bases lining up with TRBD2. The V and J ends lost 3 bases and 1 base, in that order; junction bases with no gene match: 10. This CDR3 region has 17 residues. Germline V gene lookup returns CDR1 MGHRA and CDR2 YSYEKL. CDR3 residues: CASSHGLARWESYEQYF. The DNA of the CDR3 is TGCGCCAGCAGCCACGGACTAGCGCGATGGGAATCCTACGAGCAGTACTTC.

This chain connects TRBV30 to TRBJ2-1; TRBD2 matches 11 bases. In germline, CDR1 is GTSNPN, CDR2 SVGIG (reference sequence). This CDR3 comprises 12 residues. V was clipped by 8 bases and J by 10 bases; unmatched bases: 7. The CDR3 nucleotides are TGTGCCCTACTAGCGGGAGACTGGGAGCAGTTCTTC. Encoded protein: CALLAGDWEQFF.

This chain connects TRBV10-2 to TRBJ2-7, with TRBD2 matching over 9 bases. The V gene's germline CDR1 is WSHSY and CDR2 SAAADI. The CDR3 consists of 14 residues. V shed 6 bases and J 7 bases; nucleotides not matched to a gene: 10. The CDR3 loop reads CASRGSGGSVEQYF. For the CDR3, the DNA is TGCGCCAGCAGGGGAAGCGGGGGGAGTGTAGAGCAGTACTTC.